Detailed here is one T cell receptor (beta chain). Its antigen is currently unknown. These data come from a study of CD8+ T cells in alopecia areata. Findings and caveats of the study: Shared TCR sequences were less clear between patients than in mice, possibly partly from HLA diversity.

J lost 0 bases, V lost 9 bases, and 8 bases had no gene match. The CDR3 loop spans 14 amino acids. Looked up from germline, CDR1 is MNHNS and CDR2 is SASEGT. RNA, once extracted, was reverse transcribed into cDNA for use as the sequencing template. Only in-frame clones appear in the TCRdb table, and some are missing; sequencing was by immunoSEQ multiplex PCR. The repertoire has hundreds of thousands of clones, 50% to 60% of them found once; the top ten carry 0.45%. The study team obtained lesional scalp punch biopsies and peripheral blood from alopecia areata patients. The receptor's source is a human donor with alopecia areata. The specimen was CD4+ T cells sorted from blood, collected at week 0. The chain uses TRBV6-1 and TRBJ2-7, with TRBD2 identical over 7 bases. The CDR3 sequence is CASRDYSTSYEQYF. The CDR3 region has the DNA TGTGCCAGTAGGGACTATTCCACCTCCTACGAGCAGTACTTC.